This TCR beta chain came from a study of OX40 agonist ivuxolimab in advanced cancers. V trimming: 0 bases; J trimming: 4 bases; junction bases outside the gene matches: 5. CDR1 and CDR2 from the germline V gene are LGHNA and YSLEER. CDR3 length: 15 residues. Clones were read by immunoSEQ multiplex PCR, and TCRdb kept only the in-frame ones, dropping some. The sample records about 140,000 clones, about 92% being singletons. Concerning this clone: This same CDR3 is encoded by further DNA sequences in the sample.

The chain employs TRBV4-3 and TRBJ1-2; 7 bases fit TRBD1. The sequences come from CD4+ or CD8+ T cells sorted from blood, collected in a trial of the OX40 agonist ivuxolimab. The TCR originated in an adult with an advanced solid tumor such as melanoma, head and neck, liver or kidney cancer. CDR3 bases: TGCGCCAGCAGCCAAGATGGGCAGGGGGGCTATGGCTACACCTTC. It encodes CASSQDGQGGYGYTF.